The 7 T cell receptor beta chains below were found in one sample sequenced in a study of T cells in localized non-small cell lung cancer. The data were produced by immunoSEQ multiplex PCR, yet TCRdb's version contains in-frame clones alone and is incomplete. The table records approximately 46,000 clones, about 76% of them present only once. The specimen comprised peripheral blood mononuclear cells, sampled before any cancer treatment. All receptors come from a man between 40 and 69 years old with stage III lung adenocarcinoma.

The J gene is TRBJ2-2, the V gene TRBV10-1; D remains unclear. The germline V gene has CDR1 WNHNN and CDR2 SYGVQD (reference sequence). V dropped 6 bases and J dropped 4 bases, with 12 bases sitting between them. The CDR3 totals 14 residues. CDR3 sequence (DNA): TGCGCCAGCAGCGAACCGACCTCCACCGGGGAGCTGTTTTTT. It specifies CASSEPTSTGELFF.

The chain uses TRBV6-5 and TRBJ2-4; TRBD1 aligns across 9 bases. The CDR3 extends over 15 amino acids. The V segment lost 5 bases and the J segment 2 bases; nucleotides outside the gene matches: 4. Per germline, CDR1 MNHEY and CDR2 SVGAGI. The chain's CDR3 is CASSLQGAPKNIQYF. The CDR3 DNA follows: TGTGCCAGCAGTCTACAGGGGGCTCCCAAAAACATTCAGTACTTC.

This chain uses TRBV6-5 with TRBJ2-1; D gene uncertain. V was shortened by 6 bases and J by 4 bases, with 4 bases between the two germline ends. Germline V lookup: CDR1 MNHEY, CDR2 SVGAGI. This CDR3 has 11 amino acids. CDR3 nucleotide sequence: TGTGCCAGCAGGTTGTACAATGAGCAGTTCTTC. It encodes CASRLYNEQFF.

In DNA, the CDR3 is TGTGCCATCAGTGCGCTAGCGGGGGTGGCAGATACGCAGTATTTT. Translation gives CAISALAGVADTQYF. The V gene is TRBV10-3, the J gene TRBJ2-3; 10 nucleotides match TRBD2. Per the germline V gene, CDR1 is ENHRY and CDR2 is SYGVKD. The CDR3 is made up of 15 amino acids. V gave up 4 bases and J gave up 4 bases; unmatched junction bases: 5.

This clone appeared once. The chain employs TRBV28 and TRBJ1-1, with TRBD1 matching 8 bases. The V and J ends lost 4 bases and 6 bases, in that order; junction bases with no gene match: 10. This CDR3 is built from 15 residues. In germline, CDR1 is MDHEN, CDR2 SYDVKM. DNA for the CDR3: TGTGCCAGCAGTTCCACAGCAGGGGGCCTATCTGAAGCTTTCTTT. Residues: CASSSTAGGLSEAFF.

The chain combines TRBV29-1 with TRBJ1-2; D may be TRBD1 (5 bases). Trimming cost V 5 bases and J 3 bases, with 10 bases left between them. Per germline, CDR1 SQVTM and CDR2 ANQGSEA. CDR3 length equals 12 residues. The CDR3: CSVPRGDYGYTF. CDR3 nucleotides: TGCAGCGTTCCCCGGGGGGACTATGGCTACACCTTC.

The chain employs TRBV6-5 and TRBJ2-2, with D maybe TRBD2 (6 bases). The V gene's germline CDR1 is MNHEY and CDR2 SVGAGI. CDR3 length: 15 amino acids. The V end lost 7 bases, the J end lost 6 bases, and 18 bases lay between the germline ends. As DNA, the CDR3 is TGTGCCAGCATTTCTTCCAGGGAGGCGGCCGGGGAGCTGTTTTTT. This gives the protein CASISSREAAGELFF.